This T cell receptor (beta chain) emerged from a study of beta chain features in type 1 diabetes. About the research overall: Over all samples combined, 107,917,701 sorted cells were examined. Study-level points and caveats: Comparison showed that naive, central memory and Treg TCRB repertoires appeared more similar among patients than among healthy donors. Moderately but significantly shorter TCRB CDR3s were found in Type 1 diabetes patients in all four CD4+ subsets.

Expressed TCRB transcripts got sequenced, as all isolated RNA was reverse transcribed. This table comes from immunoSEQ multiplex PCR, and its TCRdb copy is limited to in-frame clones, with some not included. The table records fewer than 400,000 clones, around 9.3% of them present only once. V lost 8 bases, J lost 8 bases, and 22 bases lay in between. CDR1 is MNHNS, CDR2 SASEGT, per germline. The CDR3 runs 15 residues. Concerning this clone itself: Its antigen is undetermined.

CD4+ naive, central memory, regulatory and stem cell-like memory cells were sorted via CD45RO/CCR7/CD25/CD127/CD95/CD27. The receptor was derived from a man under 40 with type 1 diabetes. This sequence joins TRBV6-1 and TRBJ2-1; tentatively, D is TRBD2 (7 bases). The sequenced material came from central memory CD4+ T cells from blood. The CDR3 bases are TGTGCCAGCCATGAGGGGGGGTCAAGGTTGGATGAGCAGTTCTTC. Protein sequence: CASHEGGSRLDEQFF.